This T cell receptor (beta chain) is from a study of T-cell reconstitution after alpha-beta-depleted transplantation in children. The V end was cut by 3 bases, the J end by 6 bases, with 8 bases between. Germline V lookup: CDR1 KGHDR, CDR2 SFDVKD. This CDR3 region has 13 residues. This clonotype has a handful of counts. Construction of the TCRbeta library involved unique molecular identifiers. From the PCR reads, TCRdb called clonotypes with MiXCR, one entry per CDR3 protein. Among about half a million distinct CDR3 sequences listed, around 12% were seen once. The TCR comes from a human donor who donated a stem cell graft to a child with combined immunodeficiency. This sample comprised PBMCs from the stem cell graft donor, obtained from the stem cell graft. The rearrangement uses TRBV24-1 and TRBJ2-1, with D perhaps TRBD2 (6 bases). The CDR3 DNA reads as TGTGCCACCAGTGATCTGACTAGCAATGAGCAGTTCTTC. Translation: CATSDLTSNEQFF.